This T cell receptor (beta chain) came from a study of breast tumors, draining lymph nodes, adjacent tissues. Whole-study findings and limits: Tumors had less TCR diversity than lymph nodes, more than nontumor tissue.

MiXCR was run by TCRdb on the multiplex PCR reads, yielding one entry per CDR3 protein. The data show under 75,000 distinct CDR3 sequences, roughly 50% seen once. The ends lost 3 bases at V and 9 bases at J; junction bases unmatched: 4. Germline CDR1 and CDR2: SGHTA and FQGNSA. The CDR3 contains 14 residues. Turning to this clonotype: Its specificity is unknown.

The sample consisted of breast tumor tissue. J is TRBJ2-7 and V is TRBV7-2, with 14 bases lining up with TRBD2. The TCR sequence derives from a female donor with breast cancer. Some clones in this sample may be carry-over from other donors' samples. In nucleotides, the CDR3 is TGTGCCAGCAGCTTGAAGACTAGCGGGAGGGGGCAGTACTTC. Encoded protein: CASSLKTSGRGQYF.